Sequencing of this T cell receptor beta chain was carried out in a study of T-cell memory formation after mild COVID-19. In this sample, this clonotype turned up a few times. The CDR3 contains 18 residues. CDR1 is SGHDN and CDR2 is FVKESK in the germline V gene. Trimming cost V 3 bases and J 4 bases, with 24 bases left between them. A single record per CDR3 protein comes from TCRdb applying MiXCR to the 5' RACE reads. Of approximately 250,000 distinct CDR3 sequences in the sample, 15% to 20% were seen once. V and J are TRBV14 and TRBJ1-1; D is ambiguous. Material: PBMCs or a T cell subset sorted from them (not recorded which). The sequence derives from a man aged 18 to 30 who had mild COVID-19 (a few samples of this study predate the infection). Cell type and time point are not known. Here the CDR3 DNA reads TGTGCCAGCAGCCATTGGAGTCTAGTGAATCTCGCGGGCACTGAAGCTTTCTTT. Protein sequence: CASSHWSLVNLAGTEAFF. The variable domain in full, with the rest retrieved from reference TRBV14 and TRBJ1-1, is EAGVTQFPSHSVIEKGQTVTLRCDPISGHDNLYWYRRVMGKEIKFLLHFVKESKQDESGMPNNRFLAERTGGTYSTLKVQPAELEDSGVYFCASSHWSLVNLAGTEAFFGQGTRLTVV.